Sequencing of this T cell receptor (beta chain) was carried out in a study of early T cells in non-severe SARS-CoV-2 infection. At the level of the study: Chains were unpaired, as sequencing was done on bulk RNA from unsorted whole blood. Study-wide results and limits: There was a bias toward anti-spike CD8 responses in VDJdb matching, which missed private and CD4 specificities.

The germline V and J ends were trimmed by 6 bases and 4 bases, with 4 bases remaining between them. The germline V gene encodes CDR1 DFQATT and CDR2 SNEGSKA (reference sequence). The CDR3 covers 10 residues. This clonotype was recorded at least ten times. Antigen specificity is unknown. Unique molecular identifiers (one per individual cDNA molecule) were attached. TCRdb analysed the 5' RACE reads with MiXCR anew, one entry per CDR3 protein. This sample has about 18,000 distinct CDR3 sequences; 5.9% occur once, and the top ten carry approximately 6%. Sequencing was performed on whole blood. This TCR was sampled from an adult who was a healthcare worker with PCR-confirmed SARS-CoV-2 infection or an uninfected control (not recorded which). The chain is built from TRBV20-1 and TRBJ2-1, with D hard to call. The CDR3 region is CSALYNEQFF. DNA of the CDR3: TGCAGTGCGCTATACAATGAGCAGTTCTTC.